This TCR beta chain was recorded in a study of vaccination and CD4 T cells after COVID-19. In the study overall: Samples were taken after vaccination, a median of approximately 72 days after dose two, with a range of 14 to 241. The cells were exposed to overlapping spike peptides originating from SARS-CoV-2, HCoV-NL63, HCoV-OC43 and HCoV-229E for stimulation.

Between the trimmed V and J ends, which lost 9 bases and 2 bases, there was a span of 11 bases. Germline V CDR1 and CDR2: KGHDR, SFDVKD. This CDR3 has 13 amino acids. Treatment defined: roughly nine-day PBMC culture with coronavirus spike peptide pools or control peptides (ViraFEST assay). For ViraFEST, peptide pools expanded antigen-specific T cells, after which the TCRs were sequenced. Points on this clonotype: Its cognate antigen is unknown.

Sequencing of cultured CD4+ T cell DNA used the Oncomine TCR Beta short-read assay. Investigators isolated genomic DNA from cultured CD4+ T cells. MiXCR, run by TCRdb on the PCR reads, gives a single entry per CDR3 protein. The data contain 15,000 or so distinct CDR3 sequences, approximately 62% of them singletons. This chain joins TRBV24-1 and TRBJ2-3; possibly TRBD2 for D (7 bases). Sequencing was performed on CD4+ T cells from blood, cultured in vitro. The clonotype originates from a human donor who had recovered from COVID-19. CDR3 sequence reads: CATEGGLTDTQYF. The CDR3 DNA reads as TGTGCCACCGAGGGGGGGCTCACAGATACGCAGTATTTT.